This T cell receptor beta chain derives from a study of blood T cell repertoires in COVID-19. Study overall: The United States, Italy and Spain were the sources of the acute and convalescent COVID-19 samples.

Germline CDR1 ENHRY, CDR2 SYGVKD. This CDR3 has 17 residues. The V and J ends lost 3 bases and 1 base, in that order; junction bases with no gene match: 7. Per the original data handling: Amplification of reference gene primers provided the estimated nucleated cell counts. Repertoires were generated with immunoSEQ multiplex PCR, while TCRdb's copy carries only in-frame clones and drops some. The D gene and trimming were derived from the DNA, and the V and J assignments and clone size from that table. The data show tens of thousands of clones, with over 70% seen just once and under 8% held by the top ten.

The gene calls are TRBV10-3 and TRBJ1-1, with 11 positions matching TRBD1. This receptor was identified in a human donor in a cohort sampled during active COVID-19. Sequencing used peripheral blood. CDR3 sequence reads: CAISDTGQGARNTEAFF. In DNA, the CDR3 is TGTGCCATCAGTGACACAGGACAGGGGGCGCGGAACACTGAAGCTTTCTTT.